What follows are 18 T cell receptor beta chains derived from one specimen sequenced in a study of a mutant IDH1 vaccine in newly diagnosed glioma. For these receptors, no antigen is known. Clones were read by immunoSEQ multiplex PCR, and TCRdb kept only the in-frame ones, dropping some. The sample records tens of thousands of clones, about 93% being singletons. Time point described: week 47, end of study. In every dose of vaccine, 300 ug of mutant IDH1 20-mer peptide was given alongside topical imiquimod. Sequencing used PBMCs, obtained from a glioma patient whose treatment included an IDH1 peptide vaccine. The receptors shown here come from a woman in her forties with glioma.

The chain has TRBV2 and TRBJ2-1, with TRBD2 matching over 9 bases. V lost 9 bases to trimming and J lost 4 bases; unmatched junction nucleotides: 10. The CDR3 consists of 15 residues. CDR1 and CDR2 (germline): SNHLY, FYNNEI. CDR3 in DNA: TGTGCCAGTCTAGCGGGAAATACGGGTTACAATGAGCAGTTCTTC. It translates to CASLAGNTGYNEQFF.

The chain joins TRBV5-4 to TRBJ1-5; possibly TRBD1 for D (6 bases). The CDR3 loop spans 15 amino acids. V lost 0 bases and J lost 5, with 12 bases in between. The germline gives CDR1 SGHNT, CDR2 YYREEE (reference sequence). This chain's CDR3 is CASSLVGGPYQPQHF. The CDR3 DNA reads TGTGCCAGCAGCTTGGTAGGGGGGCCCTATCAGCCCCAGCATTTT.

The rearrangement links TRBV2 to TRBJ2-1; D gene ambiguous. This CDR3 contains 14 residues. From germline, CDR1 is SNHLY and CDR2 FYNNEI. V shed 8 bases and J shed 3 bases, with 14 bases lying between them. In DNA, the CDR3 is TGTGCCAGCTCGGCCGGTGCCCACTACAATGAGCAGTTCTTC. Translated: CASSAGAHYNEQFF.

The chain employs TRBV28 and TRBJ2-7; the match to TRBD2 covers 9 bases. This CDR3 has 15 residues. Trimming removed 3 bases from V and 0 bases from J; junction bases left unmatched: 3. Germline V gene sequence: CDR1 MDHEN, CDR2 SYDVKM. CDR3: CASSFLAGSSYEQYF. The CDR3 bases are TGTGCCAGCAGTTTCCTAGCGGGAAGCTCCTACGAGCAGTACTTC.

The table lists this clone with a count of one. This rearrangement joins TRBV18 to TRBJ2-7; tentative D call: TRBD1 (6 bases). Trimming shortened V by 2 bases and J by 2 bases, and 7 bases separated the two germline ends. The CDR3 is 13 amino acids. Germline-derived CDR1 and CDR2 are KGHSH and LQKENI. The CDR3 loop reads CASSPGQTYEQYF. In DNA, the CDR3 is TGTGCCAGCTCACCAGGACAGACCTACGAGCAGTACTTC. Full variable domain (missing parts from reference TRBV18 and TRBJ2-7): NAGVMQNPRHLVRRRGQEARLRCSPMKGHSHVYWYRQLPEEGLKFMVYLQKENIIDESGMPKERFSAEFPKEGPSILRIQQVVRGDSAAYFCASSPGQTYEQYFGPGTRLTVT.

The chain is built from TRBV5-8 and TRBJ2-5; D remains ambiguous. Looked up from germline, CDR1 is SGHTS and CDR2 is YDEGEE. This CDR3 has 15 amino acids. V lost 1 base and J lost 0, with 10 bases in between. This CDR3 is CASSLYFQYQETQYF. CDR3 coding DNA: TGTGCCAGCAGCTTGTACTTCCAGTACCAAGAGACCCAGTACTTC.

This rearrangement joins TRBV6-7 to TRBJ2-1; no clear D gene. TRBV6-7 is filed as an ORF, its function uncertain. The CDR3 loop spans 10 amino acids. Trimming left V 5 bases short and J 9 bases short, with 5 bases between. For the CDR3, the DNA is TGTGCCAGCAGTCCTCGTGAGCAGTTCTTC. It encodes CASSPREQFF.

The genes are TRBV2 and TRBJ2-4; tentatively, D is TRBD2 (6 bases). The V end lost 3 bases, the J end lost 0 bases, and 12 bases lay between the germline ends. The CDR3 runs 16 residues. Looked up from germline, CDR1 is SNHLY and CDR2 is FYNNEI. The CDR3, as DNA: TGTGCCAGCAGTGACCCGGGAGAACTAGCCAAAAACATTCAGTACTTC. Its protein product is CASSDPGELAKNIQYF.

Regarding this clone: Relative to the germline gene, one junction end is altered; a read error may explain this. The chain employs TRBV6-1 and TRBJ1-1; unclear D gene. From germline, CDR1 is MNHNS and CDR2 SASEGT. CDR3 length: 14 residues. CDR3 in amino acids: CASSEGSLPTEAFF. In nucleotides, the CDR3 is TGTGCCAGCAGCGAAGGTAGTCTTCCAACTGAAGCTTTCTTT.

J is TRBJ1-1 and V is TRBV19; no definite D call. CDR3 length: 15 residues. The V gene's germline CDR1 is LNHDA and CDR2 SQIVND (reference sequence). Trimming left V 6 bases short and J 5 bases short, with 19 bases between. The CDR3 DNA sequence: TGTGCCAGTAGCCTATCGCGGAGCCCCTGGACTGAAGCTTTCTTT. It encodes CASSLSRSPWTEAFF.

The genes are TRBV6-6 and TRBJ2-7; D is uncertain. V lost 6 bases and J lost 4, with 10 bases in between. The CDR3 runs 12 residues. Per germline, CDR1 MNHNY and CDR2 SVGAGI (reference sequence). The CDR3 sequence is CASRTNRYEQYF. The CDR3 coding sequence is TGTGCCAGCAGGACCAACAGATACGAGCAGTACTTC.

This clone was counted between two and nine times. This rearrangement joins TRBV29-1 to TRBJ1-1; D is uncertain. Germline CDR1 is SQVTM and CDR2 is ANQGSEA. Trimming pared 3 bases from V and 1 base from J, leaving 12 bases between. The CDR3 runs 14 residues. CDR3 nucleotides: TGCAGCGTTGACTCGAGGGTAGGGAACACTGAAGCTTTCTTT. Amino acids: CSVDSRVGNTEAFF.

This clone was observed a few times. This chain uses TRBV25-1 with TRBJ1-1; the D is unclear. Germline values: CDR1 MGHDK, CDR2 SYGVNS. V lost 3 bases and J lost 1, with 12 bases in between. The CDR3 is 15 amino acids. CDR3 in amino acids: CASSENIWGNTEAFF. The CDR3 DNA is TGTGCCAGCAGTGAGAATATTTGGGGGAACACTGAAGCTTTCTTT.

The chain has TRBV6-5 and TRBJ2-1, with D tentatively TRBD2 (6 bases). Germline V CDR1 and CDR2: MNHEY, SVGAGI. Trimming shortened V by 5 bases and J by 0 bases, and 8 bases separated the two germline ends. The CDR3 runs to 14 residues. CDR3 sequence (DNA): TGTGCCAGCAGTCGGGAGCCCTCCTACAATGAGCAGTTCTTC. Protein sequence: CASSREPSYNEQFF.

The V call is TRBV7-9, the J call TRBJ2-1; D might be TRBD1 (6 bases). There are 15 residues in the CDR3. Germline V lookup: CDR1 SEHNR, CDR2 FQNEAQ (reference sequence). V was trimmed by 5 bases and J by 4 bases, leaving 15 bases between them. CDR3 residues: CASSPSGDLYNEQFF. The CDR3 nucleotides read TGTGCCAGCAGCCCCTCAGGGGATCTGTACAATGAGCAGTTCTTC.

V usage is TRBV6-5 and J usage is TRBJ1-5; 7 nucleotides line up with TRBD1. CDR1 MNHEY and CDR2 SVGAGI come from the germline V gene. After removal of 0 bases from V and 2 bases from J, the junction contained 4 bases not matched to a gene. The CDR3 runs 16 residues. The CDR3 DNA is TGTGCCAGCAGTTACTCCCGACAGGGAGGCAATCAGCCCCAGCATTTT. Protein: CASSYSRQGGNQPQHF.

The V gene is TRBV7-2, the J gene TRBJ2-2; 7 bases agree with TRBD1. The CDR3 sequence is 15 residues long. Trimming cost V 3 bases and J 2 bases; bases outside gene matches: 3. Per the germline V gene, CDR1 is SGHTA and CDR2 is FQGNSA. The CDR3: CASSFGTENTGELFF. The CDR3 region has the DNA TGTGCCAGCAGCTTCGGGACAGAAAACACCGGGGAGCTGTTTTTT.

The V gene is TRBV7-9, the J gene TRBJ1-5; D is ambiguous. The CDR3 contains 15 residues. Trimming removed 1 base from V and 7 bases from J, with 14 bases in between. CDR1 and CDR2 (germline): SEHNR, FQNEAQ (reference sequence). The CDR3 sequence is CASSLGAEGGQPQHF. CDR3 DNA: TGTGCCAGCAGCTTAGGGGCAGAGGGCGGACAGCCCCAGCATTTT. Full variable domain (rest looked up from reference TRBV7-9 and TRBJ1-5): DTGVSQNPRHKITKRGQNVTFRCDPISEHNRLYWYRQTLGQGPEFLTYFQNEAQLEKSRLLSDRFSAERPKGSFSTLEIQRTEQGDSAMYLCASSLGAEGGQPQHFGDGTRLSIL.